In this sample, the clone carrying this TCR beta chain is medium-sized. Its antigen is undetermined. Clones were read by immunoSEQ multiplex PCR, and TCRdb kept only the in-frame ones, dropping some. The table shows about 19,000 clones, with over 80% occurring only once. This sample stems from a study of T cells in localized non-small cell lung cancer. Study findings and constraints: Out of the top 100 tumor clones, a median approximately 50 were seen in adjacent lung. Sequencing was limited to one tumor region, leaving the possibility of heterogeneity open. There was an association of higher blood T cell density with longer overall survival.

The sequencing used peripheral blood, collected before any cancer treatment. The sequence derives from a male donor at least 60 years old with stage I squamous cell lung carcinoma.

In nucleotides, the CDR3 is TGTGCCAGTAAGCGACTAGCCGACAGCGAGCAGTACTTC. The encoded protein is CASKRLADSEQYF. The chain is built from TRBV6-5 and TRBJ2-7, with 7 bases fitting TRBD2. CDR1 is MNHEY, CDR2 SVGAGI, per germline. CDR3 length: 13 amino acids. The V segment lost 9 bases and the J segment 6 bases; nucleotides outside the gene matches: 11.